Listed here are 5 T cell receptor beta chains from one sample, sequenced in a study of CD8 T cells in ankylosing spondylitis. General study findings and limits: A TCR beta motif made of about 8 highly homologous variants seemed typical of ankylosing spondylitis blood.

Their antigen targets remain unknown. Each CDR3 protein is one row after TCRdb ran MiXCR on the 5' RACE reads. Of around 770,000 distinct CDR3 sequences listed, over 9.5% are singletons. Material for sequencing was blood, either unsorted or a sorted T cell fraction (not recorded which). Receptors were obtained from a male donor with ankylosing spondylitis.

This clonotype has ten or more counts. The chain couples TRBV29-1 to TRBJ1-1; D not resolved. The V and J ends lost 5 bases and 3 bases respectively, with 10 bases between them. CDR1 and CDR2 from the germline V gene are SQVTM and ANQGSEA. CDR3 length: 12 residues. CDR3 DNA sequence: TGCAGCGTTCAAAACGTCTACACTGAAGCTTTCTTT. Translation gives CSVQNVYTEAFF.

The V and J genes are TRBV12-3 or TRBV12-4 and TRBJ2-7, with D tentatively TRBD2 (6 bases). This CDR3 contains 16 residues. Trimming took 2 bases from V and 0 from J, leaving 14 bases between them. As DNA, the CDR3 is TGTGCCAGCAGTTTACCTCCCGGGACTCTCTCCTACGAGCAGTACTTC. Its protein is CASSLPPGTLSYEQYF.

This clonotype showed up just a few times. The chain has TRBV6-6 and TRBJ2-1; 7 positions match TRBD2. The CDR3 contains 13 residues. With V trimmed by 3 bases and J by 9 bases, 5 bases remained unmatched. The germline gives CDR1 MNHNY, CDR2 SVGAGI (reference sequence). The chain's CDR3 is CASSYPSGREQFF. The CDR3 DNA reads as TGTGCCAGCAGTTATCCTAGCGGACGTGAGCAGTTCTTC.

The sample holds many counts of this clonotype. This rearrangement joins TRBV3-1 to TRBJ1-4; D is undetermined. The CDR3 consists of 14 residues. V lost 1 base and J lost 8, with 11 bases in between. CDR1 is LGHDT and CDR2 is YNNKEL in the germline V gene (reference sequence). Here the CDR3 reads CASSQAATDEKLFF. The CDR3 region has the DNA TGTGCCAGCAGCCAAGCTGCAACCGACGAAAAACTGTTTTTT.

This chain links TRBV27 with TRBJ2-5; D uncertain. The germline V and J ends were trimmed by 2 bases and 7 bases, with 20 bases remaining between them. The V gene's germline CDR1 is MNHEY and CDR2 SMNVEV (reference sequence). The CDR3 runs to 16 residues. The CDR3 DNA follows: TGTGCCAGCAGTTTAGTTGACCCAAGACCCAGAGGGACCCAGTACTTC. Translated: CASSLVDPRPRGTQYF.